This T cell receptor (beta chain) was found in a study of T cell responses to AZD1222 COVID-19 vaccine. Comment on this clone: Its antigen is unidentified.

Whole-study results and caveats: Once two AZD1222 doses were given, Spike-specific TCR breadth and depth went up. Researchers report vaccine-associated CD4 TCRs spanning spike, with dominance at 160-218 and 743-854. The donor group comprised mostly white British people and more females; the analysis possibly underestimated clonal diversity.

Here immunoSEQ multiplex PCR was the method, and the copy in TCRdb shows in-frame clones only, minus some. In the table there are around 130,000 clones, around 89% of which are singletons. Second doses that came at about 4 or about 12 weeks were put together. This CDR3 spans 16 amino acids. Germline values: CDR1 LGHDT, CDR2 YNNKEL (reference sequence). Deletions cut 4 bases from V and 3 bases from J, with 15 bases between. The clonotype was recovered from an adult who received the AZD1222 COVID-19 vaccine. The genes are TRBV3-1 (or the pseudogene TRBV3-2) and TRBJ1-4; tentative D call: TRBD1 (5 bases). The material was peripheral blood, obtained 28 days after the second AZD1222 dose. CDR3 DNA: TGTGCCAGCAGCCGGGACCCCACCGCTGCTAATGAAAAACTGTTTTTT. It is translated as CASSRDPTAANEKLFF.